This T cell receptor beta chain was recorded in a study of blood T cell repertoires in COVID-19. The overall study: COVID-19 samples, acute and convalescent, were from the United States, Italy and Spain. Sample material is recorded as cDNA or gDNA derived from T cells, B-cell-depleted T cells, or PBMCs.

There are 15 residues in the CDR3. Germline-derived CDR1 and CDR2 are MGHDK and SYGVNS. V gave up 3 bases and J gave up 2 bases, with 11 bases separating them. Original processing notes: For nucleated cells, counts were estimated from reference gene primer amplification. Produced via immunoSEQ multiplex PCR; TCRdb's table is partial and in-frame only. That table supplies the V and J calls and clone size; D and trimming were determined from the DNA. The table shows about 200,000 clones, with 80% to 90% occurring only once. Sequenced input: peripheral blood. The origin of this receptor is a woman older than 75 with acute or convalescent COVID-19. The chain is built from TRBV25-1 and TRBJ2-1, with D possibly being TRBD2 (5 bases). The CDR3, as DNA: TGTGCCAGCAGTGATCCCAAGAGGGCCTACAATGAGCAGTTCTTC. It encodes CASSDPKRAYNEQFF.